This entry describes one T cell receptor (beta chain). This table comes from immunoSEQ multiplex PCR, and its TCRdb copy is limited to in-frame clones, with some not included. The sample has about 180,000 clones, around 84% seen once; the top ten hold approximately 7%. These data originate in a study of blood T cell repertoires in COVID-19. The CDR3 has 18 residues. After removal of 4 bases from V and 11 bases from J, the junction contained 18 bases not matched to a gene. Looked up from germline, CDR1 is MGHDK and CDR2 is SYGVNS. Sequences were obtained from peripheral blood. The sequence derives from a man aged 45-65 years with active or convalescent COVID-19. This chain links TRBV25-1 with TRBJ1-6; 9 positions agree with TRBD1. For the CDR3, the DNA is TGTGCCAGCAGTGCCGGGACAGGGATAATCCCCGGGAGGACACCCCTCCACTTT. Protein sequence: CASSAGTGIIPGRTPLHF.